This TCR beta chain was captured in a study of blood T cell repertoires in COVID-19. For the study at large: Samples of COVID-19 (acute and convalescent) were obtained from the United States, Italy and Spain. Sample material is recorded as cDNA or gDNA derived from T cells, B-cell-depleted T cells, or PBMCs.

The authors' processing: Estimates of nucleated cell counts were drawn from the amplification of reference gene primers. The protocol was immunoSEQ multiplex PCR, while the TCRdb copy is restricted to in-frame clones and leaves out a portion. That table furnishes V, J and clone size, whereas the DNA furnished D and trimming. The profile shows about 67,000 clones, roughly three quarters of them singletons. Germline values: CDR1 SEHNR, CDR2 FQNEAQ (reference sequence). The CDR3 spans 12 residues, counting both ends. Notes on this clone: No conserved phenylalanine or tryptophan is present at the end of the CDR3, so a read error is the likely explanation. No DNA is shown, since the ends of the CDR3 on it are uncertain; the CDR3 is the one TCRdb lists.

V gene TRBV7-9 combines with J gene TRBJ1-2; TRBD1, the D gene given by the table, was not confirmed from the DNA. The clonotype comes from a woman in her sixties or seventies with acute or convalescent COVID-19. What was sequenced was peripheral blood. Here the CDR3 reads CASSSAPDSVHL.